This is a list of T cell receptor beta chains from one sample in a study of blood T cell repertoires in COVID-19. The repertoire was sequenced with immunoSEQ multiplex PCR; TCRdb's copy has only in-frame clones and lacks some. The sample shows 100,000 to 120,000 clones, less than 75% of them seen only once. The sequencing sample was made of peripheral blood. These receptors were obtained from a woman in her fifties or sixties with acute or convalescent COVID-19. Both conserved end residues are trimmed from each CDR3.

>TRBV12-3/TRBV12-4
ASSLGEAYEQY
>TRBV12-3/TRBV12-4
ASSFYSEAF
>TRBV20-1
SASRGLQGGHGYT
>TRBV19
ASSQGDLYEQY
>TRBV5-1
ASSRAGTGANSPLH
>TRBV6-1
ASSESGGVSGNTIY
>TRBV3-1/TRBV3-2
ASSQEWAGATDTQY
>TRBV4-1
ASSQVFVRSLGEQF
>TRBV4-1
ASSQDLGGADTQY
>TRBV6-5
ASSPGQGETQY
>TRBV20-1
SASPGHEKLF
>TRBV7-3
ASSLFQGYEQY
>TRBV29-1
SVTGEETQY
>TRBV10-2
ASSPDRGISNQPQH
>TRBV3-1/TRBV3-2
ASSQRTSGGRETQY
>TRBV19
ASSIQGYNEKLF
>TRBV5-6
ASSQGTVNTEAF
>TRBV5-1
ASSLVRNPGDEQY
>TRBV18
ASSRSGQAGEKLF
>TRBV6-5
ASSSLGTGERRGYT
>TRBV9
ASSVAGTGLEGYT
>TRBV19
ASSIRLLFNTEAF
>TRBV30
AWTGLATGELF
>TRBV27
ASGPLGGSGGQETQY
>TRBV12-3/TRBV12-4
ASSLSGLGYT
>TRBV20-1
SASPGTGVLAGGTDTQY
>TRBV27
ASRMDGRNSYNSPLH
>TRBV18
ASSPNPGTRAFNEQF
>TRBV2
ASSGDSRLRYGYT
>TRBV5-4
ASSLVQGSYT
>TRBV27
ASSWAGGNTEAF
>TRBV7-9
ASSSFTAQETQY
>TRBV28
ASSLYSGQARGEAF
>TRBV29-1
SVQGRGDQPQH
>TRBV30
AWSVQGFSGNTIY
>TRBV19
ASSSTVDRDEKLF
>TRBV4-1
ASSQERDRPESEAF
>TRBV28
ASSTPSGGQETQY
>TRBV3-1/TRBV3-2
ASSQLQGNTEAF
>TRBV3-1/TRBV3-2
ASSLSTGGNTEAF
>TRBV6-1
ASSEQWGGTTDTQY